Listed here are 30 T cell receptor beta chains from one sample, sequenced in a study of cytomegalovirus exposure and HLA in healthy donors. Vbeta (60) and Jbeta (13) primers were used in the PCR. The data were produced by immunoSEQ multiplex PCR, yet TCRdb's version contains in-frame clones alone and is incomplete. The table lists fewer than 200,000 clones, 65% to 85% of them singletons. The sequenced sample was PBMCs. These receptors were taken from a woman aged 45-59 years in good health and CMV-seropositive.

V gene TRBV4-3 combines with J gene TRBJ1-2, with D possibly being TRBD1 (5 bases). CDR1 and CDR2 (germline): LGHNA, YSLEER. CDR3 size: 15 residues. V was trimmed by 0 bases and J by 0 bases, leaving 8 bases between them. The CDR3 sequence: CASSQEGHSNYGYTF. DNA for the CDR3: TGCGCCAGCAGCCAAGAGGGGCACTCTAACTATGGCTACACCTTC.

J is TRBJ2-1 and V is TRBV7-6; D uncertain. The CDR3 sequence is 13 residues long. Germline V lookup: CDR1 SGHVS, CDR2 FNYEAQ. The ends were cut back, 3 bases at V and 3 bases at J, with 6 bases in the middle. CDR3 coding DNA: TGTGCCAGCAGCTTGACTGTCTACAATGAGCAGTTCTTC. It yields the protein CASSLTVYNEQFF.

V is TRBV5-1 and J is TRBJ2-5, with TRBD1 identical over 9 bases. V dropped 1 base and J dropped 3; count of bases not matched to a gene: 4. CDR3 length: 15 residues. Looked up from germline, CDR1 is SGHRS and CDR2 is YFSETQ. In nucleotides, the CDR3 is TGCGCCAGCAGCTTGTTCACAGGGGGCAAAGAGACCCAGTACTTC. As protein: CASSLFTGGKETQYF.

This sequence joins TRBV11-3 and TRBJ2-2, with 7 bases fitting TRBD1. This CDR3 comprises 16 residues. The J segment lost 2 bases and the V segment lost 1 base, leaving 4 bases of the junction unmatched. The V gene's germline CDR1 is SGHNT and CDR2 YENEEA. CDR3 coding DNA: TGTGCCAGCAGCTTAGCGGGACAGAGAAACACCGGGGAGCTGTTTTTT. This sequence encodes CASSLAGQRNTGELFF.

This chain joins TRBV4-1 and TRBJ2-3; 8 positions agree with TRBD2. The V and J ends lost 1 base and 7 bases, in that order; junction bases with no gene match: 10. Germline V lookup: CDR1 MGHRA, CDR2 YSYEKL. The CDR3 sequence is 16 residues long. The CDR3: CASSQGTSGPVYTQYF. DNA for the CDR3: TGCGCCAGCAGCCAAGGAACTAGCGGCCCAGTATATACGCAGTATTTT.

This clone came up a few times. This chain uses TRBV13 with TRBJ1-1, with 9 bases lining up with TRBD1. Germline loops: CDR1 PRHDT, CDR2 FYEKMQ (reference sequence). The CDR3 extends over 15 amino acids. V trimming: 7 bases; J trimming: 3 bases; junction bases outside the gene matches: 9. CDR3 nucleotide sequence: TGTGCCAGCACCAAATTCCGGGACAGGGACACTGAAGCTTTCTTT. This translates into CASTKFRDRDTEAFF.

V gene TRBV6-5 combines with J gene TRBJ2-5; 12 bases agree with TRBD1. The J call is uncertain, as TRBJ2-7 better fits the DNA end. Per the germline V gene, CDR1 is MNHEY and CDR2 is SVGAGI. The CDR3 totals 15 residues. CDR3 bases: TGTGCCAGCAGTTACTCGGGACAGGGGGCCAACGAGCAGTACTTC. The encoded protein is CASSYSGQGANEQYF.

The rearrangement joins TRBV5-1 to TRBJ2-3, with TRBD1 matching over 8 bases. Germline V gene lookup returns CDR1 SGHRS and CDR2 YFSETQ. The trim removed 0 bases at V and 2 bases at J, leaving 8 bases unmatched. CDR3 length: 17 residues. The chain's CDR3 is CASSLGGAGGTTDTQYF. Written as DNA, the CDR3 is TGCGCCAGCAGCTTGGGGGGGGCAGGGGGCACCACAGATACGCAGTATTTT.

The table lists this clone with a count of one. The chain carries TRBV5-1 and TRBJ2-1; 13 nucleotides line up with TRBD2. The V and J ends lost 4 bases and 7 bases, in that order; junction bases with no gene match: 8. CDR1 and CDR2 (germline): SGHRS, YFSETQ. This CDR3 is 16 amino acids long. CDR3 loop: CASSQAEGLAGNEQFF. CDR3 nucleotides: TGCGCCAGCAGCCAGGCGGAGGGACTAGCGGGAAATGAGCAGTTCTTC.

This sequence joins TRBV7-6 and TRBJ1-2, with D possibly TRBD1 on 6 matching bases. CDR3 length equals 15 residues. V dropped 1 base and J dropped 0 bases, with 9 bases sitting between them. CDR1 is SGHVS and CDR2 is FNYEAQ in the germline V gene. The DNA for the CDR3 is TGTGCCAGCAGCTTAGGGGGGCCAGCTAACTATGGCTACACCTTC. As protein: CASSLGGPANYGYTF.

A few counts support this clone. The chain's CDR3 is CASSNTNSPGAGFHNEQFF. The CDR3 bases are TGTGCCAGCAGCAATACGAACTCTCCGGGAGCGGGATTCCACAATGAGCAGTTCTTC. V gene TRBV14 combines with J gene TRBJ2-1; the match to TRBD2 covers 7 bases. The germline CDR1 and CDR2 sequences are SGHDN and FVKESK. The V segment lost 5 bases and the J segment 5 bases; nucleotides outside the gene matches: 21. This CDR3 spans 19 amino acids.

This chain joins TRBV5-1 and TRBJ2-3; 7 positions agree with TRBD2. Germline trimming cut 5 bases from V and 0 bases from J; bases unmatched to any gene: 9. This CDR3 region has 16 residues. Germline V gene lookup returns CDR1 SGHRS and CDR2 YFSETQ. The CDR3 DNA reads TGCGCCAGCAGTCCCGGGGAGGGATCTAGCACAGATACGCAGTATTTT. Amino acid sequence: CASSPGEGSSTDTQYF.

As concerns this clone: A junction boundary mismatches the germline segment, possibly from a read error. The chain recombines TRBV5-6 with TRBJ2-7, with D maybe TRBD1 (6 bases). The CDR3 is 11 residues long. Germline V gives CDR1 SGHDT, CDR2 YYEEEE. CDR3 sequence (DNA): TGTGCCAGCGGCTATGGGGGCCCTTCAGACTTC. It codes for CASGYGGPSDF.

The J gene is TRBJ1-6, the V gene TRBV18; 10 nucleotides line up with TRBD1. This CDR3 is built from 18 residues. Germline CDR1 reads KGHSH; CDR2 reads LQKENI. The trim removed 5 bases at V and 9 bases at J, leaving 16 bases unmatched. Here the CDR3 DNA reads TGTGCCAGCTCATCCTTTGTTGGACAGGGGGATACGGGTTCACCCCTCCACTTT. Amino acid sequence: CASSSFVGQGDTGSPLHF.

The genes are TRBV19 and TRBJ1-2; 10 nucleotides align to TRBD1. J gave up 4 bases and V 6 bases, and 8 bases lay outside the gene matches. Germline CDR1 reads LNHDA; CDR2 reads SQIVND (reference sequence). The CDR3 totals 15 residues. The CDR3 coding sequence is TGTGCCAGTAGGGGACAGGGGAACAGTGGCTATGGCTACACCTTC. Translation: CASRGQGNSGYGYTF. Together with reference TRBV19 and TRBJ1-2, the CDR3 gives the full variable domain: DGGITQSPKYLFRKEGQNVTLSCEQNLNHDAMYWYRQDPGQGLRLIYYSQIVNDFQKGDIAEGYSVSREKKESFPLTVTSAQKNPTAFYLCASRGQGNSGYGYTFGSGTRLTVV.

The gene calls are TRBV29-1 and TRBJ2-1; D might be TRBD1 (6 bases). CDR1 is SQVTM, CDR2 ANQGSEA, per germline. CDR3 length: 14 amino acids. Trimming left V 6 bases short and J 6 bases short, with 18 bases between. CDR3 loop: CSVTRTASGNEQFF. CDR3 nucleotides: TGCAGCGTCACTCGGACAGCTTCAGGCAATGAGCAGTTCTTC.

The chain is built from TRBV27 and TRBJ1-2, with D unresolved. Trimming left V 2 bases short and J 6 bases short, with 13 bases between. In germline, CDR1 is MNHEY, CDR2 SMNVEV (reference sequence). The CDR3 sequence is 14 residues long. The CDR3: CASSLRAGFDGYTF. The DNA of the CDR3 is TGTGCCAGCAGTTTACGGGCGGGCTTCGATGGCTACACCTTC.

The chain has TRBV5-4 and TRBJ1-2; 9 bases line up with TRBD1. J lost 5 bases, V lost 4 bases, and 12 bases had no gene match. The V gene's germline CDR1 is SGHNT and CDR2 YYREEE (reference sequence). This CDR3 spans 16 amino acids. Here the CDR3 DNA reads TGTGCCAGCAGCCCACCTTCACAGGGGGCGCTTTATGGCTACACCTTC. Amino acids: CASSPPSQGALYGYTF.

The J gene is TRBJ2-1, the V gene TRBV5-1, with D perhaps matching TRBD1 (6 bases). Germline-derived CDR1 and CDR2 are SGHRS and YFSETQ. The length of the CDR3 is 14 residues. The germline V and J ends were trimmed by 1 base and 9 bases, with 14 bases remaining between them. The CDR3 spells CASSLTAGAGEQFF. The CDR3 nucleotides are TGCGCCAGCAGCTTGACGGCAGGGGCAGGTGAGCAGTTCTTC.

This clone was detected only a few times. V and J are TRBV9 and TRBJ1-3; TRBD1 is a possible D gene (6 bases). The CDR3 spans 15 residues. Germline V lookup: CDR1 SGDLS, CDR2 YYNGEE. Between the trimmed V and J ends, which lost 0 bases and 6 bases, there was a span of 13 bases. The CDR3 DNA follows: TGTGCCAGCAGCGTAGGGAGTGGGGGCTTAAACACCATATATTTT. Amino acid sequence: CASSVGSGGLNTIYF.

The chain uses TRBV11-3 and TRBJ2-1, with TRBD2 matching over 9 bases. Looked up from germline, CDR1 is SGHNT and CDR2 is YENEEA. The V gene end was trimmed by 4 bases and the J gene end by 5 bases; junction bases not matched to a gene: 6. The CDR3 extends over 15 amino acids. CDR3 nucleotide sequence: TGTGCCAGCAGCTCCGGCGGGGGGGCTCACAATGAGCAGTTCTTC. It encodes CASSSGGGAHNEQFF.

The chain combines TRBV7-3 with TRBJ1-5; a weak D match, TRBD1 (5 bases). The germline CDR1 and CDR2 sequences are SGHTA and FQGTGA. The CDR3 is made up of 13 amino acids. Deletions cut 2 bases from V and 7 bases from J, with 9 bases between. The CDR3 protein is CASSLGWGQPQHF. The CDR3 DNA follows: TGTGCCAGCAGCTTAGGGTGGGGCCAGCCCCAGCATTTT. Based on the CDR3 plus reference TRBV7-3 and TRBJ1-5, the full variable domain is GAGVSQTPSNKVTEKGKYVELRCDPISGHTALYWYRQSLGQGPEFLIYFQGTGAADDSGLPNDRFFAVRPEGSVSTLKIQRTERGDSAVYLCASSLGWGQPQHFGDGTRLSIL.

The chain is built from TRBV6-6 and TRBJ1-1, with D perhaps matching TRBD1 (6 bases). This CDR3 comprises 14 residues. The germline V gene encodes CDR1 MNHNY and CDR2 SVGAGI (reference sequence). Trimming shortened V by 2 bases and J by 1 base, and 8 bases separated the two germline ends. In DNA, the CDR3 is TGTGCCAGCAGTTACAGGGGACAGAACACTGAAGCTTTCTTT. This codes for CASSYRGQNTEAFF.

The chain has TRBV28 and TRBJ1-1; 7 bases match TRBD1. Losses at the gene ends were 7 bases for V and 7 bases for J; bases not matched to a gene: 9. CDR1 is MDHEN, CDR2 SYDVKM, per germline. The CDR3 contains 13 residues. This chain's CDR3 is CASIRPGQLEAFF. CDR3 sequence (DNA): TGTGCCAGCATTCGCCCGGGACAGCTTGAAGCTTTCTTT.

Of note for this clone: The same CDR3 arises from other DNA sequences in this sample as well. The chain employs TRBV7-9 and TRBJ2-3; 10 bases line up with TRBD2. Per germline, CDR1 SEHNR and CDR2 FQNEAQ (reference sequence). J was trimmed by 2 bases and V by 5 bases; bases with no gene match: 13. The CDR3 is 18 amino acids. The CDR3 loop reads CASSRSSGGIIFTDTQYF. CDR3 coding DNA: TGTGCCAGCAGCCGCTCTAGCGGGGGCATTATCTTCACAGATACGCAGTATTTT. The full variable domain, completed using reference TRBV7-9 and TRBJ2-3, is DTGVSQNPRHKITKRGQNVTFRCDPISEHNRLYWYRQTLGQGPEFLTYFQNEAQLEKSRLLSDRFSAERPKGSFSTLEIQRTEQGDSAMYLCASSRSSGGIIFTDTQYFGPGTRLTVL.

The chain employs TRBV28 and TRBJ2-7; a possible D gene is TRBD2 (7 bases). This CDR3 is built from 15 residues. Germline values: CDR1 MDHEN, CDR2 SYDVKM. V was clipped by 3 bases and J by 6 bases, with 18 bases between them. The CDR3 coding sequence is TGTGCCAGCAGTTTTGGGGGGGGCAGGTCTGGCGAGCAGTACTTC. Protein product: CASSFGGGRSGEQYF.

This clone showed up just once. Other DNA variants within this sample encode the same CDR3. This chain joins TRBV6-5 and TRBJ1-5; D remains ambiguous. In germline, CDR1 is MNHEY, CDR2 SVGAGI. The CDR3 totals 15 residues. V was cut by 2 bases and J by 1 base, with 9 bases left in between. This CDR3 is CASSYSGLSNQPQHF. DNA of the CDR3: TGTGCCAGCAGTTACAGCGGGTTGAGCAATCAGCCCCAGCATTTT.

The rearrangement links TRBV6-1 to TRBJ2-7, with TRBD2 matching 9 bases. In germline, CDR1 is MNHNS, CDR2 SASEGT. The length of the CDR3 is 13 residues. J was trimmed by 5 bases and V by 6 bases; bases with no gene match: 5. The CDR3 DNA reads as TGTGCCAGCAGACTAGCGGGTAAGGACGAGCAGTACTTC. This sequence encodes CASRLAGKDEQYF.

The chain carries TRBV30 and TRBJ1-2, with TRBD1 matching over 10 bases. Trimming took 4 bases from V and 5 from J; bases not matched to a gene: 7. The CDR3 has 14 residues. CDR1 is GTSNPN and CDR2 is SVGIG in the germline V gene (reference sequence). DNA for the CDR3: TGTGCCTGGACTGGTGACAGGGGGCCATATGGCTACACCTTC. Protein product: CAWTGDRGPYGYTF. Complete variable domain (other parts from reference TRBV30 and TRBJ1-2): SQTIHQWPATLVQPVGSPLSLECTVEGTSNPNLYWYRQAAGRGLQLLFYSVGIGQISSEVPQNLSASRPQDRQFILSSKKLLLSDSGFYLCAWTGDRGPYGYTFGSGTRLTVV.

The CDR3 bases are TGTGCCAGTAGCGGGAGGGCCGCTTATAGCACAGATACGCAGTATTTT. This sequence encodes CASSGRAAYSTDTQYF. The chain joins TRBV19 to TRBJ2-3; 8 bases fit TRBD2. The CDR3 runs to 16 residues. Germline V gene lookup returns CDR1 LNHDA and CDR2 SQIVND (reference sequence). V was pared by 6 bases and J by 0 bases, with 8 bases of the junction left unmatched.